The 17 T cell receptor beta chains listed next were all sequenced from one sample in a study of blood T cell repertoires in COVID-19. Clones were sequenced by immunoSEQ multiplex PCR, and TCRdb holds only the in-frame ones, with some missing. The data contain about 350,000 clones, 85% to 90% of them singletons. Sequences were obtained from peripheral blood. These receptors all stem from a woman between 45 and 65 years old with COVID-19, enrolled during active disease.

This clone has a single count. The chain is built from TRBV27 and TRBJ1-2, with a tentative D call TRBD1 (5 bases). This CDR3 contains 15 residues. The germline gives CDR1 MNHEY, CDR2 SMNVEV (reference sequence). V was pared by 7 bases and J by 2 bases, with 17 bases between. The CDR3: CASKRDPTDNYGYTF. As DNA, the CDR3 is TGTGCCAGCAAAAGGGATCCGACAGACAACTATGGCTACACCTTC.

The chain employs TRBV7-6 and TRBJ2-2, with 8 bases aligning to TRBD1. CDR1 is SGHVS and CDR2 is FNYEAQ in the germline V gene. J was trimmed by 4 bases and V by 5 bases; bases with no gene match: 6. The CDR3 sequence is 15 residues long. CDR3 DNA: TGTGCCAGCAGCCCGGACAGGGCAATCACCGGGGAGCTGTTTTTT. Translation gives CASSPDRAITGELFF.

This chain uses TRBV5-1 with TRBJ2-3; no reliable D call. Trimming took 2 bases from V and 0 from J, leaving 7 bases between them. CDR3 length: 14 residues. Per germline, CDR1 SGHRS and CDR2 YFSETQ. The DNA of the CDR3 is TGCGCCAGCAGCTTCGGCGGCAGCACAGATACGCAGTATTTT. This gives the protein CASSFGGSTDTQYF.

V is TRBV29-1 and J is TRBJ1-2, with D possibly being TRBD1 (6 bases). The germline CDR1 and CDR2 sequences are SQVTM and ANQGSEA. The length of the CDR3 is 15 residues. Trimming took off 2 bases at V and 0 bases at J, with 13 bases between the two ends. The chain's CDR3 is CSVEIQGRTNYGYTF. CDR3 coding DNA: TGCAGCGTTGAAATACAGGGTAGGACTAACTATGGCTACACCTTC.

J is TRBJ2-3 and V is TRBV3-1 (or the pseudogene TRBV3-2); D perhaps matches TRBD2 (6 bases). Germline values: CDR1 LGHDT, CDR2 YNNKEL (reference sequence). The V and J ends lost 4 bases and 0 bases respectively, with 14 bases between them. There are 16 residues in the CDR3. Here the CDR3 DNA reads TGTGCCAGCAGCCGCCCGATGGGGGGAAGCACAGATACGCAGTATTTT. Protein sequence: CASSRPMGGSTDTQYF.

The rearrangement joins TRBV30 to TRBJ2-1; D might be TRBD2 (5 bases). This CDR3 has 16 residues. Trimming took off 3 bases at V and 4 bases at J, with 19 bases between the two ends. The germline gives CDR1 GTSNPN, CDR2 SVGIG (reference sequence). CDR3 residues: CAWRRRTSGVYNEQFF. CDR3 DNA: TGTGCCTGGAGACGCCGCACCAGCGGAGTTTACAATGAGCAGTTCTTC.

V usage is TRBV29-1 and J usage is TRBJ2-1; 8 bases match TRBD2. Per the germline V gene, CDR1 is SQVTM and CDR2 is ANQGSEA. V lost 4 bases to trimming and J lost 3 bases; unmatched junction nucleotides: 5. The CDR3 consists of 14 residues. CDR3 nucleotide sequence: TGCAGCGTTGGCCTAGCGGGTCTCTACAATGAGCAGTTCTTC. Translated: CSVGLAGLYNEQFF.

The chain uses TRBV27 and TRBJ2-1, with D possibly matching TRBD2 (6 bases). The CDR3 spans 13 residues. Germline V gene sequence: CDR1 MNHEY, CDR2 SMNVEV (reference sequence). Trimming shortened V by 7 bases and J by 3 bases, and 10 bases separated the two germline ends. As DNA, the CDR3 is TGTGCCAGCATCGGAGGGGTCTACAATGAGCAGTTCTTC. It codes for CASIGGVYNEQFF.

This sequence joins TRBV5-1 and TRBJ2-3; 14 positions agree with TRBD2. Germline V gene lookup returns CDR1 SGHRS and CDR2 YFSETQ. V gave up 3 bases and J gave up 1 base; unmatched junction bases: 7. The CDR3 consists of 18 residues. This CDR3 is CASSWGLAGVRGTDTQYF. Written as DNA, the CDR3 is TGCGCCAGCAGCTGGGGACTAGCGGGAGTAAGAGGCACAGATACGCAGTATTTT.

V gene TRBV5-5 combines with J gene TRBJ2-1, with TRBD1 matching over 7 bases. Germline CDR1 reads SGHKS; CDR2 reads YYEKEE (reference sequence). The CDR3 has 14 amino acids. The J segment lost 9 bases and the V segment lost 3 bases, leaving 9 bases of the junction unmatched. This chain's CDR3 is CASSSFDRVSEQFF. CDR3 nucleotides: TGTGCCAGCAGCTCCTTTGACAGGGTTTCTGAGCAGTTCTTC.

The rearrangement joins TRBV24-1 to TRBJ2-1; 15 bases are shared with TRBD2. The CDR3 spans 17 residues. J was trimmed by 6 bases and V by 4 bases; bases with no gene match: 6. Per germline, CDR1 KGHDR and CDR2 SFDVKD. The chain's CDR3 is CATSEGTSGGRFNEQFF. The CDR3 region has the DNA TGTGCCACCAGTGAAGGGACTAGCGGGGGGCGCTTCAATGAGCAGTTCTTC.

The rearrangement links TRBV7-9 to TRBJ2-2, with a weak D call TRBD2 (6 bases). The CDR3 runs 17 residues. CDR1 is SEHNR, CDR2 FQNEAQ, per germline (reference sequence). V lost 1 base, J lost 0 bases, and 12 bases lay in between. This chain's CDR3 is CASSLGGGGTNTGELFF. The CDR3 DNA is TGTGCCAGCAGCTTAGGCGGCGGAGGGACGAACACCGGGGAGCTGTTTTTT. Based on the CDR3 plus reference TRBV7-9 and TRBJ2-2, the full variable domain is DTGVSQNPRHKITKRGQNVTFRCDPISEHNRLYWYRQTLGQGPEFLTYFQNEAQLEKSRLLSDRFSAERPKGSFSTLEIQRTEQGDSAMYLCASSLGGGGTNTGELFFGEGSRLTVL.

This chain links TRBV12-5 with TRBJ2-1; D remains unclear. The CDR3 length is 11 residues. The V end lost 1 base, the J end lost 11 bases, and 6 bases lay between the germline ends. The germline V gene has CDR1 LGHNT and CDR2 FRNRAP. CDR3 bases: TGTGCTAGTGGTTTGGGCGGCCAGCAGTTCTTC. Translating it yields CASGLGGQQFF.

The rearrangement links TRBV3-1 (or the pseudogene TRBV3-2) to TRBJ2-7; 15 bases line up with TRBD2. From germline, CDR1 is LGHDT and CDR2 YNNKEL (reference sequence). The CDR3 is 17 residues long. V shed 4 bases, J shed 1 base, and the junction held 5 bases outside the gene matches. The CDR3 nucleotides are TGTGCCAGCAGCCCTCCGGGACTAGCGGGAGGATCCTACGAGCAGTACTTC. It codes for CASSPPGLAGGSYEQYF.

This chain uses TRBV5-4 with TRBJ2-7, with 7 nucleotides matching TRBD2. In germline, CDR1 is SGHNT, CDR2 YYREEE (reference sequence). This CDR3 contains 17 residues. The V segment lost 2 bases and the J segment 4 bases; nucleotides outside the gene matches: 15. The CDR3 region is CASSFKVAGLRLYEQYF. For the CDR3, the DNA is TGTGCCAGCAGCTTCAAGGTGGCGGGACTACGACTTTACGAGCAGTACTTC.

The chain combines TRBV6-5 with TRBJ2-2; 13 nucleotides line up with TRBD2. This CDR3 spans 14 amino acids. Looked up from germline, CDR1 is MNHEY and CDR2 is SVGAGI. With V trimmed by 8 bases and J by 9 bases, 6 bases remained unmatched. The CDR3 here is CASRGTSGTRELFF. The CDR3, as DNA: TGTGCCAGCCGGGGGACTAGCGGGACGCGGGAGCTGTTTTTT.

The chain joins TRBV5-1 to TRBJ2-1; 8 bases agree with TRBD1. Germline V lookup: CDR1 SGHRS, CDR2 YFSETQ. There are 14 residues in the CDR3. Trimming at V came to 3 bases and at J to 5 bases, leaving 4 bases not matched to a gene. DNA for the CDR3: TGCGCCAGCAGCTCCGTCAGGGGGCACAATGAGCAGTTCTTC. Amino acids: CASSSVRGHNEQFF.